These 30 T cell receptor beta chains came from one sample sequenced in a study of blood T cells in healthy people across ages. With a J-beta primer mix and a sample-barcoded 5' primer, a second PCR ran about 7 to 11 cycles. Each CDR3 protein gets one entry after TCRdb re-called the 5' RACE reads with MiXCR. The sample holds approximately 830,000 distinct CDR3 sequences, roughly 60% seen once. The sequencing sample was made of blood. These TCRs come from a man aged 25-40 years in good health.

V and J are TRBV12-3 or TRBV12-4 and TRBJ2-7; no firm D call. CDR3 length equals 14 residues. Trimming shortened V by 3 bases and J by 2 bases, and 11 bases separated the two germline ends. In DNA, the CDR3 is TGTGCCAGCAGTTTTCGCGATGGCACCTACGAGCAGTACTTC. This gives the protein CASSFRDGTYEQYF.

CDR3 DNA sequence: TGTGCCAGCAGCCAAGATAGGCGGGCGCGGGGGACGCAGTTCTTC. This codes for CASSQDRRARGTQFF. The chain is built from TRBV14 and TRBJ2-1, with 7 nucleotides matching TRBD2. Germline values: CDR1 SGHDN, CDR2 FVKESK. J gave up 12 bases and V 0 bases, and 11 bases lay outside the gene matches. There are 15 residues in the CDR3.

The V gene is TRBV4-3, the J gene TRBJ2-5; 12 bases map to TRBD2. The DNA end is a closer match to TRBJ2-7, so the J assignment may be wrong. This CDR3 spans 15 amino acids. Germline assignment: CDR1 LGHNA and CDR2 YSLEER. This CDR3 reads CASSQGLAGVDEQYF. CDR3 in DNA: TGCGCCAGCAGCCAAGGACTAGCGGGGGTCGACGAGCAGTACTTC.

The V gene is TRBV27, the J gene TRBJ2-7; TRBD1 agrees at 7 bases. This CDR3 contains 15 residues. From germline, CDR1 is MNHEY and CDR2 SMNVEV (reference sequence). The V gene end was trimmed by 5 bases and the J gene end by 4 bases; junction bases not matched to a gene: 11. Here the CDR3 reads CASSPQQGKWYEQYF. The CDR3 DNA is TGTGCCAGCAGTCCCCAACAGGGGAAGTGGTACGAGCAGTACTTC.

This clonotype has just a few counts. The rearrangement links TRBV7-9 to TRBJ2-7; no reliable D call. This CDR3 is built from 11 residues. Germline V gives CDR1 SEHNR, CDR2 FQNEAQ (reference sequence). The germline V and J ends were trimmed by 8 bases and 4 bases, with 9 bases remaining between them. CDR3 sequence: CASSPEYEQYF. The CDR3 coding sequence is TGTGCCAGCTCACCAGAGTACGAGCAGTACTTC.

The count of this clonotype is one. V usage is TRBV27 and J usage is TRBJ2-7; D might be TRBD1 or TRBD2, each matching 6 bases. Per the germline V gene, CDR1 is MNHEY and CDR2 is SMNVEV (reference sequence). Between the trimmed V and J ends, which lost 6 bases and 0 bases, there was a span of 18 bases. This CDR3 contains 16 residues. The CDR3 coding sequence is TGTGCCAGCAGGCCGTTTCGGGGGCGCAGCTCCTACGAGCAGTACTTC. Amino acid sequence: CASRPFRGRSSYEQYF.

This chain connects TRBV28 to TRBJ2-3, with D possibly matching TRBD1 (6 bases). The ends were cut back, 2 bases at V and 5 bases at J, with 29 bases in the middle. The CDR3 sequence is 20 residues long. Per the germline V gene, CDR1 is MDHEN and CDR2 is SYDVKM. The CDR3 sequence is CASSLQKDSFLKWGLDTQYF. The CDR3 DNA follows: TGTGCCAGCAGTTTACAAAAGGACAGCTTCCTAAAATGGGGGCTAGATACGCAGTATTTT.

The CDR3 protein is CASSLDPIDGANVLTF. The CDR3 nucleotides read TGTGCCAGCAGCTTGGACCCGATTGATGGGGCCAACGTCCTGACTTTC. The chain is built from TRBV4-2 and TRBJ2-6; no clear D. CDR1 is LGHNA, CDR2 YNFKEQ, per germline. V gave up 5 bases and J gave up 3 bases, with 14 bases separating them. The CDR3 consists of 16 residues.

This clonotype was observed at least ten times. The CDR3 loop reads CASSLSPGRVPTDTQYF. CDR3 bases: TGTGCCAGCAGTTTAAGTCCTGGGCGAGTGCCCACAGATACGCAGTATTTT. The V gene is TRBV12-3 or TRBV12-4, the J gene TRBJ2-3; D gene unclear. Trimming left V 2 bases short and J 2 bases short, with 17 bases between. This CDR3 is 17 amino acids long.

This chain uses TRBV20-1 with TRBJ2-7; D is possibly TRBD1 or TRBD2 (5 bases each). V lost 5 bases to trimming and J lost 3 bases, with 11 bases between them. The CDR3 has 12 amino acids. The germline V gene encodes CDR1 DFQATT and CDR2 SNEGSKA (reference sequence). CDR3 DNA: TGCAGTGCTCATCGGGGCGGCTACGAGCAGTACTTC. It codes for CSAHRGGYEQYF.

In the case of this clonotype: At one of its ends the junction is not consistent with the germline gene, which may arise from a read error. The V call is TRBV12-3 or TRBV12-4, the J call TRBJ2-5, with TRBD2 as a possible D gene (6 bases). The J call may be incorrect, as the DNA end agrees better with TRBJ2-7. This CDR3 comprises 13 residues. CDR3 residues: CASSVAARAEQYF. As DNA, the CDR3 is TGTGCCAGCAGTGTAGCGGCAAGGGCCGAGCAGTACTTC.

V and J are TRBV6-6 and TRBJ2-3; maybe TRBD1 (5 bases). The CDR3 extends over 13 amino acids. V dropped 7 bases and J dropped 6 bases, with 14 bases sitting between them. Germline V gene data show CDR1 as MNHNY and CDR2 as SVGAGI (reference sequence). As DNA, the CDR3 is TGTGCCAGCACTATTGAAGGGGTTGATACGCAGTATTTT. This sequence encodes CASTIEGVDTQYF.

This clonotype was observed a handful of times. This chain joins TRBV4-1 and TRBJ2-1, with unresolved D. Trimming pared 1 base from V and 0 bases from J, leaving 10 bases between. CDR1 is MGHRA and CDR2 is YSYEKL in the germline V gene. The CDR3 totals 16 residues. Here the CDR3 reads CASSQVNLVSYNEQFF. As DNA, the CDR3 is TGCGCCAGCAGCCAAGTGAATCTAGTCTCCTACAATGAGCAGTTCTTC.

On this clonotype itself: One base away lies a much larger clone, so this may be a sequencing read error. V is TRBV29-1 and J is TRBJ2-1, with D possibly being TRBD1 (5 bases). Germline CDR1 SQVTM, CDR2 ANQGSEA. CDR3 length equals 12 residues. V lost 3 bases, J lost 8 bases, and 11 bases lay in between. Written as DNA, the CDR3 is TGCAGCGTTGATCCAGGGCACGATGAGCAGTTCTTC. The encoded protein is CSVDPGHDEQFF.

This chain links TRBV5-1 with TRBJ1-2; 9 bases agree with TRBD1. Germline V gives CDR1 SGHRS, CDR2 YFSETQ. The CDR3 has 15 amino acids. With V trimmed by 4 bases and J by 8 bases, 12 bases remained unmatched. This chain's CDR3 is CASSPGQGGREGYTF. The CDR3 nucleotides are TGCGCCAGCAGCCCGGGACAGGGAGGCCGGGAAGGCTACACCTTC.

This clonotype was seen more than once but under ten times. This chain links TRBV7-3 with TRBJ2-5; 8 bases match TRBD1. Germline V gene sequence: CDR1 SGHTA, CDR2 FQGTGA. V was clipped by 3 bases and J by 5 bases; unmatched bases: 5. The CDR3 has 14 residues. CDR3 residues: CASSLTGAGETQYF. CDR3 sequence (DNA): TGTGCCAGCAGCTTGACAGGGGCTGGTGAGACCCAGTACTTC.

The rearrangement joins TRBV3-1 to TRBJ2-1; tentatively, D is TRBD2 (6 bases). V lost 8 bases and J 5 bases, leaving 10 bases between the germline ends. There are 12 residues in the CDR3. In germline, CDR1 is LGHDT, CDR2 YNNKEL (reference sequence). The CDR3 nucleotides are TGTGCCAGCGCCCGGGGGAACAATGAGCAGTTCTTC. It codes for CASARGNNEQFF.

CDR3 sequence reads: CASSRAPERGKQFF. Here the CDR3 DNA reads TGTGCCAGCAGCCGCGCACCAGAGCGGGGGAAGCAGTTCTTC. The rearrangement links TRBV7-2 to TRBJ2-1; the match to TRBD2 covers 8 bases. This CDR3 comprises 14 residues. Looked up from germline, CDR1 is SGHTA and CDR2 is FQGNSA. Trimming removed 5 bases from V and 11 bases from J; junction bases left unmatched: 11. Based on the CDR3 plus reference TRBV7-2 and TRBJ2-1, the full variable domain is GAGVSQSPSNKVTEKGKDVELRCDPISGHTALYWYRQSLGQGLEFLIYFQGNSAPDKSGLPSDRFSAERTGGSVSTLTIQRTQQEDSAVYLCASSRAPERGKQFFGPGTRLTVL.

This clonotype showed up many times. The V gene is TRBV6-2 or TRBV6-3, the J gene TRBJ2-4; unclear D gene. V lost 4 bases and J 6 bases, leaving 19 bases between the germline ends. The CDR3 spans 16 residues. Germline CDR1 is MNHEY and CDR2 is SVGEGT. CDR3 DNA sequence: TGTGCCAGCAGTTCCCTCCAGAGAGAAACCTTAAACATTCAGTACTTC. The encoded protein is CASSSLQRETLNIQYF.

V usage is TRBV28 and J usage is TRBJ1-1; the D is unclear. CDR3 length equals 15 residues. CDR1 and CDR2 from the germline V gene are MDHEN and SYDVKM. V lost 5 bases and J lost 3, with 16 bases in between. CDR3 sequence: CASSPPLGGDTEAFF. The CDR3, as DNA: TGTGCCAGCAGTCCACCCCTCGGCGGGGACACTGAAGCTTTCTTT.

For the CDR3, the DNA is TGCAGTGCTAGAGACCCTAGCGGGTACGGAGTGAATGAGCAGTTCTTC. Protein sequence: CSARDPSGYGVNEQFF. This chain connects TRBV20-1 to TRBJ2-1; 8 positions agree with TRBD2. This CDR3 is 16 amino acids long. CDR1 is DFQATT, CDR2 SNEGSKA, per germline (reference sequence). Trimming removed 0 bases from V and 7 bases from J; junction bases left unmatched: 11.

The rearrangement joins TRBV29-1 to TRBJ2-7; TRBD1 matches 10 bases. CDR3 length: 13 residues. Germline CDR1 and CDR2: SQVTM and ANQGSEA. V shed 1 base and J 7 bases; nucleotides not matched to a gene: 4. Written as DNA, the CDR3 is TGCAGCGTTGAAGGGACAGGGGGAGGTGAGCAGTACTTC. Translated: CSVEGTGGGEQYF.

The J gene is TRBJ2-4, the V gene TRBV18; D remains unclear. The DNA end is a closer match to TRBJ2-7, so the J assignment may be wrong. CDR3 length: 13 amino acids. Germline V gene sequence: CDR1 KGHSH, CDR2 LQKENI. The CDR3 DNA sequence: TGTGCCAGCTCACCACCGACATTTTACGAGCAGTACTTC. Amino acid sequence: CASSPPTFYEQYF.

J is TRBJ2-7 and V is TRBV3-1; TRBD1 agrees at 7 bases. The ends lost 0 bases at V and 2 bases at J; junction bases unmatched: 4. CDR1 is LGHDT, CDR2 YNNKEL, per germline (reference sequence). CDR3 length: 15 residues. The CDR3, as DNA: TGTGCCAGCAGCCAAGATAGCACAGGGGCCTACGAGCAGTACTTC. This translates into CASSQDSTGAYEQYF.

This chain joins TRBV7-9 and TRBJ2-7; D is ambiguous. With 4 bases removed from V and 2 bases from J, the gap between germline ends came to 12 bases. The CDR3 has 14 amino acids. Germline CDR1 SEHNR, CDR2 FQNEAQ (reference sequence). The CDR3 spells CASSSYILPYEQYF. The CDR3 bases are TGTGCCAGCAGCTCATACATATTACCCTACGAGCAGTACTTC.

This sequence joins TRBV4-2 and TRBJ2-1; 9 bases align to TRBD1. The end of the DNA aligns better with TRBJ2-7, so the J call may be wrong. The CDR3 is made up of 15 amino acids. Per the germline V gene, CDR1 is LGHNA and CDR2 is YNFKEQ. This chain's CDR3 is CASSQEGQGGNEQYF. The DNA of the CDR3 is TGTGCCAGCAGCCAAGAGGGACAGGGTGGGAATGAGCAGTACTTC.

V is TRBV15 and J is TRBJ1-1; no clear D. Trimming removed 6 bases at V and 1 base at J, with 12 bases between. Germline loops: CDR1 LNHNV, CDR2 YYDKDF (reference sequence). This CDR3 has 14 residues. The CDR3 sequence is CATRSGEWNTEAFF. The DNA of the CDR3 is TGTGCCACCAGATCAGGTGAATGGAACACTGAAGCTTTCTTT.

As DNA, the CDR3 is TGTGCCAGCAGCCAAGAGAAGGGATTGAACACTGAAGCTTTCTTT. Translated, it gives CASSQEKGLNTEAFF. The chain carries TRBV4-2 and TRBJ1-1; D remains ambiguous. Trimming took off 0 bases at V and 0 bases at J, with 8 bases between the two ends. Germline values: CDR1 LGHNA, CDR2 YNFKEQ. This CDR3 is 15 amino acids long.

About this clonotype itself: The junction shows a germline mismatch at one end, possibly a read error. The V gene is TRBV28, the J gene TRBJ1-1; D gene unclear. CDR3 length: 12 amino acids. Germline CDR1 is MDHEN and CDR2 is SYDVKM. The CDR3 is CASKGQLEEAFF. CDR3 coding DNA: TGTGCTAGCAAAGGTCAACTAGAAGAAGCTTTCTTT.

V gene TRBV6-2 or TRBV6-3 combines with J gene TRBJ2-1, with 9 bases aligning to TRBD2. The V gene's germline CDR1 is MNHEY and CDR2 SVGEGT. The CDR3 is 15 amino acids. V lost 2 bases, J lost 2 bases, and 1 base stayed unmatched. This CDR3 is CASSYGGGAYNEQFF. The CDR3 bases are TGTGCCAGCAGTTACGGCGGGGGGGCCTACAATGAGCAGTTCTTC.